This T cell receptor (beta chain) was recorded in a study of shared clonotypes between healthy human individuals. The CDR3 has 16 residues. Trimming took 5 bases from V and 4 from J; bases not matched to a gene: 10. CDR1 is SGHTA and CDR2 is FQGTGA in the germline V gene. Some clones are missing from TCRdb's copy, which holds only in-frame ones; the method was immunoSEQ multiplex PCR. The data contain about 2.3 million clones, more than 80% of them seen just once; the ten biggest clones take up about 0.39%. V gene TRBV7-3 combines with J gene TRBJ2-1, with 8 bases aligning to TRBD1. The source of this sequence is a man aged 18 to 35 in good health. Some clones in this sample may be carry-over from other donors' samples. Sequenced: naive CD4+ T cells from PBMCs. The subset was: CD45RA+ positively selected. CDR3 sequence: CASSPQGAPDYNEQFF. CDR3 sequence (DNA): TGTGCCAGCAGCCCTCAGGGGGCCCCTGATTACAATGAGCAGTTCTTC.